The next 9 T cell receptor beta chains were all read from a single sample in a study of monozygotic twins with inflammatory bowel disease. TCRdb reprocessed the 5' RACE reads; each CDR3 protein has one entry and no DNA is given. The sample holds approximately 330,000 distinct CDR3 sequences. What was sequenced was blood. These receptors originate from a human donor with ulcerative colitis or Crohn's disease, or a healthy co-twin of an affected twin (not recorded which).

V is TRBV5-1 and J is TRBJ2-1; TCRdb calls TRBD2, which cannot be checked without DNA. Germline-derived CDR1 and CDR2 are SGHRS and YFSETQ. The CDR3 totals 16 residues. This CDR3 reads CASSLSSGGSYNEQFF. The full variable domain, with the rest looked up from reference TRBV5-1 and TRBJ2-1, is KAGVTQTPRYLIKTRGQQVTLSCSPISGHRSVSWYQQTPGQGLQFLFEYFSETQRNKGNFPGRFSGRQFSNSRSEMNVSTLELGDSALYLCASSLSSGGSYNEQFFGPGTRLTVL.

The chain uses TRBV13 and TRBJ1-2; TCRdb lists TRBD1, though no DNA is available to test this call. Looked up from germline, CDR1 is PRHDT and CDR2 is FYEKMQ (reference sequence). There are 14 residues in the CDR3. The CDR3 spells CASALPGTAGGYTF. The whole variable domain, filled in from reference TRBV13 and TRBJ1-2, reads AAGVIQSPRHLIKEKRETATLKCYPIPRHDTVYWYQQGPGQDPQFLISFYEKMQSDKGSIPDRFSAQQFSDYHSELNMSSLELGDSALYFCASALPGTAGGYTFGSGTRLTVV.

The chain carries TRBV7-9 and TRBJ1-4. Germline CDR1 reads SEHNR; CDR2 reads FQNEAQ (reference sequence). The CDR3 extends over 12 amino acids. CDR3 loop: CASSFVDEKLFF.

The rearrangement links TRBV4-1 to TRBJ2-2; TCRdb indicates TRBD1, and absent DNA this call remains unverified. Germline V gene sequence: CDR1 MGHRA, CDR2 YSYEKL. This CDR3 contains 17 residues. The CDR3 spells CASSQTGDRGLAGELFF.

The chain recombines TRBV20-1 with TRBJ2-3; absent DNA, TCRdb's TRBD1 call cannot be checked. Germline V lookup: CDR1 DFQATT, CDR2 SNEGSKA (reference sequence). This CDR3 has 15 residues. The CDR3: CSARDPRDSTDTQYF.

The V call is TRBV14, the J call TRBJ2-1. The V gene's germline CDR1 is SGHDN and CDR2 FVKESK. The CDR3 consists of 13 residues. The CDR3: CASSSASYNEQFF.

The chain links TRBV6-2 or TRBV6-3 to TRBJ1-6. The V gene's germline CDR1 is MNHEY and CDR2 SVGEGT. CDR3 size: 14 residues. CDR3 amino acids: CASSYAIANSPLHF.

The V and J genes are TRBV28 and TRBJ2-5; TCRdb's D call, TRBD1, is unchecked because there is no DNA. From germline, CDR1 is MDHEN and CDR2 SYDVKM. The CDR3 length is 15 residues. CDR3 region: CASSLRTGRIVTQYF.

This chain links TRBV19 with TRBJ2-7; the D gene TCRdb calls, TRBD1, cannot be checked with no DNA. The CDR3 is 12 amino acids. CDR1 LNHDA and CDR2 SQIVND come from the germline V gene (reference sequence). CDR3 region: CASSLTGVEQYF. Full variable domain (outside the CDR3, taken from reference TRBV19 and TRBJ2-7): DGGITQSPKYLFRKEGQNVTLSCEQNLNHDAMYWYRQDPGQGLRLIYYSQIVNDFQKGDIAEGYSVSREKKESFPLTVTSAQKNPTAFYLCASSLTGVEQYFGPGTRLTVT.